Following are 25 T cell receptor beta chains from one sample sequenced in a study of cytomegalovirus exposure and HLA in healthy donors. The study ran its PCR with 60 Vbeta and 13 Jbeta primers. TCRdb's table, derived via immunoSEQ multiplex PCR, lists solely in-frame clones and lacks some. The table lists under 200,000 clones, roughly 82% of them singletons. Sequenced input: PBMCs. These receptors came from a woman aged 50 to 65 in good health and CMV-seronegative.

The genes are TRBV6-6 and TRBJ2-7, with 9 nucleotides matching TRBD2. From germline, CDR1 is MNHNY and CDR2 SVGAGI (reference sequence). V gave up 7 bases and J gave up 4 bases; unmatched junction bases: 8. The CDR3 extends over 14 amino acids. The CDR3 DNA follows: TGTGCCAGCATCGGGCAGCGGGAGGTTTACGAGCAGTACTTC. Encoded protein: CASIGQREVYEQYF.

CDR3 region: CSAEYLEKLFF. The CDR3 DNA sequence: TGCAGTGCAGAGTACCTTGAAAAACTGTTTTTT. The gene calls are TRBV20-1 and TRBJ1-4; D not resolved. CDR1 and CDR2 from the germline V gene are DFQATT and SNEGSKA (reference sequence). The length of the CDR3 is 11 residues. The V end was cut by 6 bases, the J end by 7 bases, with 9 bases between.

The V call is TRBV28, the J call TRBJ1-2, with TRBD1 matching over 7 bases. The CDR3 has 13 residues. Germline V lookup: CDR1 MDHEN, CDR2 SYDVKM. V lost 2 bases and J lost 5; bases outside the gene matches: 2. Written as DNA, the CDR3 is TGTGCCAGCAGTTTAGGGACAGCTTATGGCTACACCTTC. It translates to CASSLGTAYGYTF.

The chain links TRBV19 to TRBJ1-2; D not resolved. Germline values: CDR1 LNHDA, CDR2 SQIVND (reference sequence). Trimming took off 1 base at V and 4 bases at J, with 13 bases between the two ends. The CDR3 length is 15 residues. For the CDR3, the DNA is TGTGCCAGTAGTATAGGGAACGGACTGAGCTATGGCTACACCTTC. Translating it yields CASSIGNGLSYGYTF.

The CDR3 nucleotides read TGTGCCAGCAGTGAAACTGGGGGCCATAATGAAAAACTGTTTTTT. Translated: CASSETGGHNEKLFF. The V gene is TRBV6-1, the J gene TRBJ1-4; D might be TRBD1 (6 bases). CDR1 and CDR2 (germline): MNHNS, SASEGT. The CDR3 runs to 15 residues. V lost 2 bases and J lost 4, with 11 bases in between.

Regarding this clone: Other nucleotide sequences in the sample specify the same CDR3. This chain joins TRBV20-1 and TRBJ1-2, with D tentatively TRBD1 (6 bases). The germline V and J ends were trimmed by 5 bases and 7 bases, with 11 bases remaining between them. Germline CDR1 reads DFQATT; CDR2 reads SNEGSKA (reference sequence). The CDR3 has 11 residues. As DNA, the CDR3 is TGCAGTGCTGGCAGGGGTGGTGGCTACACCTTC. As protein: CSAGRGGGYTF.

The gene calls are TRBV7-9 and TRBJ1-2; D gene uncertain. This CDR3 contains 12 residues. With 10 bases removed from V and 6 bases from J, the gap between germline ends came to 15 bases. CDR1 is SEHNR, CDR2 FQNEAQ, per germline (reference sequence). CDR3 DNA sequence: TGTGCCACCACGGGTGGATGGAATGGCTACACCTTC. This sequence encodes CATTGGWNGYTF. Filled out from reference TRBV7-9 and TRBJ1-2, the complete variable domain reads DTGVSQNPRHKITKRGQNVTFRCDPISEHNRLYWYRQTLGQGPEFLTYFQNEAQLEKSRLLSDRFSAERPKGSFSTLEIQRTEQGDSAMYLCATTGGWNGYTFGSGTRLTVV.

CDR3 nucleotide sequence: TGTGCCAGCAGTTTATTAGGGAGGCCGGGCGGGAGGGCCAGGTCGTTTGCCGGGGAGCAGTACTTC. Translating gives CASSLLGRPGGRARSFAGEQYF. J is TRBJ2-7 and V is TRBV27, with TRBD2 matching 9 bases. J lost 7 bases, V lost 1 base, and 29 bases had no gene match. The germline V gene encodes CDR1 MNHEY and CDR2 SMNVEV (reference sequence). The CDR3 has 22 amino acids.

The rearrangement joins TRBV5-1 to TRBJ2-3; maybe TRBD2 (5 bases). Trimming took 4 bases from V and 3 from J, leaving 12 bases between them. In germline, CDR1 is SGHRS, CDR2 YFSETQ. The CDR3 covers 14 residues. The CDR3 region is CASSPGVATDTQYF. The DNA for the CDR3 is TGCGCCAGCAGCCCTGGGGTAGCGACAGATACGCAGTATTTT.

This chain uses TRBV7-9 with TRBJ2-4; a weak D match, TRBD2 (6 bases). The CDR3 is 16 residues long. Germline CDR1 and CDR2: SEHNR and FQNEAQ (reference sequence). Trimming left V 3 bases short and J 8 bases short, with 20 bases between. The CDR3 loop reads CASSFGGTLNLDIQYF. The CDR3 DNA reads TGTGCCAGCAGCTTTGGTGGGACTCTCAATCTTGACATTCAGTACTTC.

The gene calls are TRBV5-6 and TRBJ2-2, with 15 bases that match TRBD2. Germline loops: CDR1 SGHDT, CDR2 YYEEEE. With 4 bases clipped from V and 6 bases from J, the junction kept 7 bases outside the gene matches. CDR3 length: 17 amino acids. CDR3 amino acids: CASSAGLAGGGAGELFF. CDR3 nucleotides: TGTGCCAGCAGCGCGGGACTAGCGGGGGGCGGGGCCGGGGAGCTGTTTTTT. Supplemented by reference TRBV5-6 and TRBJ2-2, the full variable domain reads DAGVTQSPTHLIKTRGQQVTLRCSPKSGHDTVSWYQQALGQGPQFIFQYYEEEERQRGNFPDRFSGHQFPNYSSELNVNALLLGDSALYLCASSAGLAGGGAGELFFGEGSRLTVL.

The chain carries TRBV19 and TRBJ2-5; D uncertain. TRBJ2-7 explains the end of the DNA better; the J call may be wrong. CDR1 is LNHDA, CDR2 SQIVND, per germline (reference sequence). The CDR3 totals 11 residues. CDR3 amino acids: CASSQGDEQYF. The CDR3 nucleotides are TGTGCCAGTAGTCAAGGAGACGAGCAGTACTTC.

The chain has TRBV5-6 and TRBJ2-7, with 9 bases that match TRBD2. Germline CDR1 and CDR2: SGHDT and YYEEEE. This CDR3 comprises 15 residues. Germline trimming cut 0 bases from V and 3 bases from J; bases unmatched to any gene: 4. The CDR3, as DNA: TGTGCCAGCAGCTTGGATCCTAGCGGGGTCTACGAGCAGTACTTC. This encodes CASSLDPSGVYEQYF.

This chain connects TRBV5-1 to TRBJ2-7; 7 positions agree with TRBD1. Looked up from germline, CDR1 is SGHRS and CDR2 is YFSETQ. The CDR3 totals 16 residues. Trimming cost V 4 bases and J 2 bases; bases outside gene matches: 12. CDR3: CASSGAQGSLTYEQYF. CDR3 DNA sequence: TGCGCCAGCAGCGGCGCACAGGGGTCCCTCACCTACGAGCAGTACTTC.

This chain joins TRBV11-3 and TRBJ2-5; 7 bases agree with TRBD1. Trimming at V came to 1 base and at J to 5 bases, leaving 10 bases not matched to a gene. The CDR3 has 16 residues. From germline, CDR1 is SGHNT and CDR2 YENEEA. The CDR3 here is CASSLGDRVRPETQYF. The CDR3 coding sequence is TGTGCCAGCAGCTTAGGAGACAGGGTGAGGCCGGAGACCCAGTACTTC. The entire variable domain, with the rest obtained from reference TRBV11-3 and TRBJ2-5, is as follows: EAGVVQSPRYKIIEKKQPVAFWCNPISGHNTLYWYLQNLGQGPELLIRYENEEAVDDSQLPKDRFSAERLKGVDSTLKIQPAELGDSAVYLCASSLGDRVRPETQYFGPGTRLLVL.

The chain combines TRBV5-4 with TRBJ1-2; 9 bases are shared with TRBD1. Trimming at V came to 4 bases and at J to 8 bases, leaving 18 bases not matched to a gene. The CDR3 totals 17 residues. CDR1 is SGHNT, CDR2 YYREEE, per germline (reference sequence). CDR3 protein: CASSQKTGGPAFRGYTF. CDR3 bases: TGTGCCAGCAGCCAAAAAACAGGGGGCCCTGCTTTTCGGGGCTACACCTTC.

The V call is TRBV2, the J call TRBJ1-1, with unresolved D. Looked up from germline, CDR1 is SNHLY and CDR2 is FYNNEI. The CDR3 runs to 14 residues. V lost 7 bases, J lost 1 base, and 13 bases lay in between. CDR3 bases: TGTGCCAGCAAGTTGGGAGATTGGAACACTGAAGCTTTCTTT. This codes for CASKLGDWNTEAFF.

This chain joins TRBV2 and TRBJ1-1, with TRBD1 matching over 10 bases. The CDR3 is made up of 15 amino acids. J gave up 6 bases and V 6 bases, and 10 bases lay outside the gene matches. CDR1 is SNHLY and CDR2 is FYNNEI in the germline V gene. CDR3 nucleotides: TGTGCCAGCAGGGGTCGACAGGGGGCTTCGTCTGAAGCTTTCTTT. Its translation: CASRGRQGASSEAFF.

J is TRBJ2-5 and V is TRBV2; a possible D gene is TRBD1 (6 bases). Germline loops: CDR1 SNHLY, CDR2 FYNNEI. CDR3 length equals 15 residues. Trimming took 1 base from V and 3 from J, leaving 12 bases between them. This CDR3 is CASSEVASGEETQYF. The CDR3 nucleotides read TGTGCCAGCAGTGAAGTCGCGTCAGGGGAAGAGACCCAGTACTTC.

The chain links TRBV28 to TRBJ2-3; unclear D gene. Germline CDR1 MDHEN, CDR2 SYDVKM. The CDR3 has 14 amino acids. V lost 7 bases and J lost 2, with 13 bases in between. The chain's CDR3 is CASTRGASTDTQYF. The CDR3 bases are TGTGCCAGCACTCGCGGAGCCTCCACAGATACGCAGTATTTT.

This chain links TRBV7-6 with TRBJ2-1, with TRBD1 matching over 8 bases. This CDR3 has 16 amino acids. J lost 2 bases, V lost 4 bases, and 7 bases had no gene match. The germline gives CDR1 SGHVS, CDR2 FNYEAQ. The CDR3 DNA is TGTGCCAGCAGCTCGAGAGGGGGACAGGCCTACAATGAGCAGTTCTTC. Amino acids: CASSSRGGQAYNEQFF.

The rearrangement links TRBV19 to TRBJ2-1; 8 positions agree with TRBD1. CDR3 length: 14 residues. Trimming took 9 bases from V and 6 from J; bases not matched to a gene: 10. Germline lookup yields CDR1 LNHDA and CDR2 SQIVND (reference sequence). The CDR3 is CASKRTGSSNEQFF. As DNA, the CDR3 is TGTGCCAGCAAAAGGACAGGGTCTTCCAATGAGCAGTTCTTC.

This clone came up a few times. The V call is TRBV7-9, the J call TRBJ2-7; 7 bases line up with TRBD1. The trim removed 1 base at V and 0 bases at J, leaving 3 bases unmatched. CDR3 length equals 15 residues. Per the germline V gene, CDR1 is SEHNR and CDR2 is FQNEAQ (reference sequence). The CDR3 nucleotides are TGTGCCAGCAGCTTAGTAGGGGGCCACTCCTACGAGCAGTACTTC. Its protein is CASSLVGGHSYEQYF.

The chain joins TRBV7-2 to TRBJ2-7, with 11 positions matching TRBD1. Germline values: CDR1 SGHTA, CDR2 FQGNSA. J was trimmed by 5 bases and V by 1 base; bases with no gene match: 4. The CDR3 sequence is 15 residues long. CDR3 in DNA: TGTGCCAGCAGCTTAGGGGGACAGGGGGGGGACGAGCAGTACTTC. It codes for CASSLGGQGGDEQYF.

The chain links TRBV11-1 to TRBJ2-1; possible D gene TRBD1, 5 bases. The germline V gene has CDR1 SGHAT and CDR2 FQDESV (reference sequence). CDR3 length equals 12 residues. V lost 1 base and J 9 bases, leaving 7 bases between the germline ends. CDR3 sequence (DNA): TGTGCCAGCAGCTTAGAGACAGTTGAGCAGTTCTTC. Encoded protein: CASSLETVEQFF.